This TCR beta chain stems from a study of identical twins. Of note for this clonotype: The antigen remains undetermined.

Study-wide results and limits: While abundant cord blood beta clonotypes carried fewer insertions, memory repertoires showed no such pattern. Models came in too low on out-of-frame TCR alpha sharing in monozygotic twins.

Using its own MiXCR run on the 5' RACE reads, TCRdb lists one record per CDR3 protein. Of approximately 1.8 million distinct CDR3 sequences listed, 32% are singletons. The CDR3 loop spans 13 amino acids. V was trimmed by 2 bases and J by 1 base, leaving 5 bases between them. Germline V gene sequence: CDR1 LGHNT, CDR2 FRNRAP. Healthy Caucasians were all of the donors. This chain links TRBV12-5 with TRBJ1-1, with TRBD1 as a possible D gene (5 bases). The sequenced material came from cord blood. The TCR sequence derives from a newborn girl in good health. CDR3 in DNA: TGTGCTAGTGGTTTGACAGGGAACACTGAAGCTTTCTTT. This translates into CASGLTGNTEAFF.